This T cell receptor (beta chain) is from a study of CD8 T cells in Susac syndrome. CDR1 is SGHKS and CDR2 is YYEKEE in the germline V gene (reference sequence). The CDR3 sequence is 15 residues long. V was clipped by 6 bases and J by 4 bases, with 19 bases between them. When the RNA was reverse transcribed, random hexamers were used with an input of 0.5 to 1 ug. TCRdb called the immunoSEQ multiplex PCR reads again in MiXCR, with one record for every CDR3 protein. The sample lists 150,000 to 200,000 distinct CDR3 sequences; 75% to 95% were seen once. This TCR was sampled from a human donor with Susac syndrome. The specimen was CD4+ T cells from PBMCs. The chain carries TRBV5-5 and TRBJ1-2; TRBD1 might be the D (5 bases). This CDR3 is CASTSRLDRFYGYTF. CDR3 DNA: TGTGCCAGCACTTCACGACTTGACAGATTCTATGGCTACACCTTC.